The clone carrying this TCR beta chain was recorded a few times. Its antigen is unidentified. This sample was taken from a study of T-cell reconstitution after alpha-beta-depleted transplantation in children. Regarding the study as a whole: Expanded graft clones, several hundred of them, were reportedly the source of alpha-beta T cells about two months after transplant. Some patients' high day-60 TCRbeta diversity was attributed to recipient cells surviving conditioning.

There are 15 residues in the CDR3. Germline CDR1 and CDR2: DFQATT and SNEGSKA (reference sequence). V lost 6 bases, J lost 10 bases, and 25 bases lay in between. A library of TCRbeta sequences, prepared with unique molecular identifiers, was generated. TCRdb itself ran the PCR reads through MiXCR, one entry per CDR3 protein. The table includes approximately 250,000 distinct CDR3 sequences, under 30% detected once. This clonotype was obtained from a girl aged 2-9 years with Fanconi anemia, due to receive a stem cell transplant. The source material was PBMCs, sampled before TCRalphabeta/CD19-depleted stem cell transplant. The chain has TRBV20-1 and TRBJ2-1, with D tentatively TRBD2 (5 bases). CDR3 sequence: CSAPRNSGSGGEQFF. CDR3 coding DNA: TGCAGTGCGCCTCGGAATTCGGGGAGTGGAGGCGAGCAGTTCTTC.